Below, 17 T cell receptor beta chains from the same sample are listed, as sequenced in a study of blood T cell repertoires in COVID-19. Assay used: immunoSEQ multiplex PCR; TCRdb lists only in-frame clones, some missing. This table holds about 160,000 clones, roughly 89% found once. The sample consisted of peripheral blood. These receptors were taken from a woman aged 55 to 70 who had recovered from COVID-19.

This clone was detected only a few times. The chain carries TRBV19 and TRBJ2-3; TRBD2 matches at 11 bases. The CDR3 covers 15 residues. CDR1 and CDR2 from the germline V gene are LNHDA and SQIVND (reference sequence). V shed 5 bases, J shed 2 bases, and the junction held 3 bases outside the gene matches. In DNA form, the CDR3 reads TGTGCCAGTAGTGCGGGACTAGCGGCCACAGATACGCAGTATTTT. The encoded protein is CASSAGLAATDTQYF.

V is TRBV4-1 and J is TRBJ2-7; 7 nucleotides line up with TRBD1. The CDR3 has 14 residues. V was clipped by 4 bases and J by 2 bases; unmatched bases: 5. Germline CDR1 MGHRA, CDR2 YSYEKL. CDR3: CASSRSTGAYEQYF. CDR3 nucleotide sequence: TGCGCCAGCAGCCGGTCCACAGGGGCCTACGAGCAGTACTTC.

The chain uses TRBV7-3 and TRBJ2-1, with 12 bases aligning to TRBD2. V lost 4 bases to trimming and J lost 4 bases; unmatched junction nucleotides: 2. Germline CDR1 reads SGHTA; CDR2 reads FQGTGA. This CDR3 region has 15 residues. In DNA, the CDR3 is TGTGCCAGCAGCTCAGGACTAGCGGGGTACAATGAGCAGTTCTTC. Its translation is CASSSGLAGYNEQFF.

The chain recombines TRBV7-3 with TRBJ1-4, with D unclear. Germline-derived CDR1 and CDR2 are SGHTA and FQGTGA. Deletions cut 2 bases from V and 0 bases from J, with 7 bases between. The length of the CDR3 is 15 residues. CDR3 nucleotides: TGTGCCAGCAGCTTATCCGGTGCAACTAATGAAAAACTGTTTTTT. It yields the protein CASSLSGATNEKLFF.

This sequence joins TRBV5-4 and TRBJ1-3; 8 bases match TRBD1. The V segment lost 4 bases and the J segment 2 bases; nucleotides outside the gene matches: 5. The CDR3 is made up of 15 amino acids. Germline CDR1 SGHNT, CDR2 YYREEE (reference sequence). The CDR3 reads CASSPPTGAGNTIYF. The CDR3 region has the DNA TGTGCCAGCAGCCCCCCGACAGGGGCTGGAAACACCATATATTTT.

The chain combines TRBV5-1 with TRBJ1-1; D ambiguous. The CDR3 has 15 amino acids. V lost 0 bases to trimming and J lost 0 bases, with 9 bases between them. Germline-derived CDR1 and CDR2 are SGHRS and YFSETQ. The CDR3 bases are TGCGCCAGCAGCTTGGAATACACCGTGAACACTGAAGCTTTCTTT. Amino acid sequence: CASSLEYTVNTEAFF.

This clone has a single count. This chain connects TRBV7-9 to TRBJ2-7; a possible D gene is TRBD2 (7 bases). Germline lookup yields CDR1 SEHNR and CDR2 FQNEAQ (reference sequence). Trimming cost V 1 base and J 2 bases, with 15 bases left between them. The CDR3 sequence is 16 residues long. As DNA, the CDR3 is TGTGCCAGCAGCTTAGGGGGAGGGGGTCTACCCTACGAGCAGTACTTC. Its translation: CASSLGGGGLPYEQYF. Together with reference TRBV7-9 and TRBJ2-7, the CDR3 gives the full variable domain: DTGVSQNPRHKITKRGQNVTFRCDPISEHNRLYWYRQTLGQGPEFLTYFQNEAQLEKSRLLSDRFSAERPKGSFSTLEIQRTEQGDSAMYLCASSLGGGGLPYEQYFGPGTRLTVT.

The CDR3 reads CASSLNRGASGLLSSYNSPLHF. The CDR3 DNA follows: TGTGCCAGCAGTTTGAACAGGGGGGCCTCAGGCCTCCTGAGCTCCTATAATTCACCCCTCCACTTT. The J gene is TRBJ1-6, the V gene TRBV28; TRBD1 matches at 8 bases. The CDR3 consists of 22 residues. V lost 3 bases to trimming and J lost 0 bases; unmatched junction nucleotides: 19. From germline, CDR1 is MDHEN and CDR2 SYDVKM.

The chain carries TRBV27 and TRBJ2-7; 11 bases line up with TRBD1. This CDR3 comprises 15 residues. J lost 6 bases, V lost 5 bases, and 9 bases had no gene match. Germline V gives CDR1 MNHEY, CDR2 SMNVEV (reference sequence). The CDR3 nucleotides read TGTGCCAGCAGTCGATGGACAGGGGGCCTCTCCGAGCAGTACTTC. It codes for CASSRWTGGLSEQYF.

This clone was detected only a few times. Other nucleotide sequences in the sample specify the same CDR3. The gene calls are TRBV9 and TRBJ1-2; TRBD1 matches 7 bases. This CDR3 is 13 amino acids long. Germline values: CDR1 SGDLS, CDR2 YYNGEE. Trimming took 3 bases from V and 4 from J; bases not matched to a gene: 3. The CDR3: CASSETGTYGYTF. CDR3 nucleotides: TGTGCCAGCAGCGAGACAGGGACCTATGGCTACACCTTC.

The rearrangement uses TRBV18 and TRBJ2-1; 13 nucleotides line up with TRBD2. The CDR3 runs 16 residues. Losses at the gene ends were 3 bases for V and 3 bases for J; bases not matched to a gene: 2. CDR1 and CDR2 from the germline V gene are KGHSH and LQKENI. In nucleotides, the CDR3 is TGTGCCAGCTCACCGGGACTAGCGGGGAACTACAATGAGCAGTTCTTC. The encoded protein is CASSPGLAGNYNEQFF. The full variable domain, completed using reference TRBV18 and TRBJ2-1, is NAGVMQNPRHLVRRRGQEARLRCSPMKGHSHVYWYRQLPEEGLKFMVYLQKENIIDESGMPKERFSAEFPKEGPSILRIQQVVRGDSAAYFCASSPGLAGNYNEQFFGPGTRLTVL.

V usage is TRBV27 and J usage is TRBJ1-1; a possible D gene is TRBD1 (6 bases). V was pared by 6 bases and J by 0 bases, with 26 bases between. From germline, CDR1 is MNHEY and CDR2 SMNVEV (reference sequence). The CDR3 is 19 amino acids. CDR3 amino acids: CASSLGRPGVNFMNTEAFF. The CDR3 nucleotides read TGTGCCAGCAGCCTAGGCCGGCCAGGGGTCAATTTCATGAACACTGAAGCTTTCTTT.

The chain uses TRBV19 and TRBJ1-5; maybe TRBD1 (5 bases). This CDR3 is 12 amino acids long. V was shortened by 6 bases and J by 3 bases, with 6 bases between the two germline ends. The germline V gene has CDR1 LNHDA and CDR2 SQIVND (reference sequence). This chain's CDR3 is CASRGVNQPQHF. CDR3 DNA: TGTGCCAGTAGAGGGGTCAATCAGCCCCAGCATTTT.

The rearrangement uses TRBV14 and TRBJ1-5; D unclear. Germline V gene data show CDR1 as SGHDN and CDR2 as FVKESK. V was trimmed by 4 bases and J by 3 bases, leaving 7 bases between them. The CDR3 length is 13 residues. CDR3 sequence: CASSRSINQPQHF. CDR3 in DNA: TGTGCCAGCAGCCGCAGTATCAATCAGCCCCAGCATTTT.

The chain uses TRBV27 and TRBJ1-5, with TRBD1 matching 7 bases. Germline CDR1 is MNHEY and CDR2 is SMNVEV (reference sequence). The CDR3 spans 13 residues. V lost 3 bases and J lost 16; bases outside the gene matches: 12. Here the CDR3 DNA reads TGTGCCAGCAGTTTCATGAGGCCGGGACAGCTACATTTT. Protein sequence: CASSFMRPGQLHF.

The rearrangement uses TRBV6-4 and TRBJ2-1, with TRBD2 matching 7 bases. The CDR3 covers 14 residues. Germline loops: CDR1 MRHNA, CDR2 SNTAGT. V lost 5 bases, J lost 2 bases, and 3 bases stayed unmatched. CDR3 nucleotides: TGTGCCAGCAGTCCACGGGGGGCCTACAATGAGCAGTTCTTC. Encoded protein: CASSPRGAYNEQFF.

The rearrangement joins TRBV10-2 to TRBJ2-5, with 7 bases matching TRBD2. CDR3 length: 15 residues. Germline V lookup: CDR1 WSHSY, CDR2 SAAADI. V lost 5 bases and J lost 7; bases outside the gene matches: 13. CDR3 region: CASSNREAQWGTQYF. The CDR3 DNA sequence: TGCGCCAGCAGTAACCGGGAGGCCCAATGGGGGACCCAGTACTTC.